These T cell receptor beta chains were read from a single sample in a study of blood T cell repertoires in COVID-19. Using immunoSEQ multiplex PCR, the repertoire was profiled, and TCRdb retains in-frame clones only, with some absent. The table shows some 300,000 clones, with 88% occurring only once. The sample comprised peripheral blood. The receptor source for this set is a woman aged 25 to 45 who had recovered from COVID-19. CDR3s leave out the opening cysteine and the closing phenylalanine or tryptophan. Clone size is not always given. Where it is, it says once, few, many or a class for expanded clones.

size: .; V: TRBV5-1; J: TRBJ2-5; CDR3: ASSLEAGGSTQY
size: .; V: TRBV19; J: TRBJ2-7; CDR3: ASSIDSQAYEQY
size: .; V: TRBV2; J: TRBJ2-4; CDR3: ASSETAGNIQY
size: .; V: TRBV4-1; J: TRBJ1-5; CDR3: ASSLKNPGGRRRLSNQPQH
size: .; V: TRBV28; J: TRBJ1-1; CDR3: ASSLSPSPNTEAF
size: .; V: TRBV5-1; J: TRBJ2-1; CDR3: ASSLGQGSHNEQF
size: .; V: TRBV6-2/TRBV6-3; J: TRBJ2-2; CDR3: ASRYPWGRGSTGELF
size: .; V: TRBV30; J: TRBJ1-3; CDR3: AWSRGAGNTIY
size: .; V: TRBV5-1; J: TRBJ2-3; CDR3: ASSLRGTGSTDTQY
size: few; V: TRBV4-1; J: TRBJ1-1; CDR3: ASSHGQGGTEAF
size: .; V: TRBV10-3; J: TRBJ2-7; CDR3: AIADQGAYEQY
size: .; V: TRBV7-8; J: TRBJ1-6; CDR3: ASSLVRTGDSPLH
size: .; V: TRBV5-1; J: TRBJ2-3; CDR3: ASSSGHTDTQY
size: .; V: TRBV7-9; J: TRBJ2-5; CDR3: ASSRGGSQETQY
size: .; V: TRBV28; J: TRBJ1-6; CDR3: ASSIAAGNSPLH
size: .; V: TRBV27; J: TRBJ1-1; CDR3: ASSFRGLGTEAF
size: .; V: TRBV28; J: TRBJ1-1; CDR3: ASRTLNTEAF
size: .; V: TRBV23-1; J: TRBJ2-1; CDR3: ASSQGLAGLLTGNEQF
size: .; V: TRBV6-5; J: TRBJ1-1; CDR3: ASSYSGTGSTEAF
size: .; V: TRBV30; J: TRBJ1-1; CDR3: AWSIAGGVDTEAF
size: .; V: TRBV3-1/TRBV3-2; J: TRBJ1-3; CDR3: ASSQDGDRYGNTIY
size: .; V: TRBV5-5; J: TRBJ1-4; CDR3: ASSLGTGGRNEKLF
size: .; V: TRBV5-4; J: TRBJ1-1; CDR3: ASRSGQQNTEAF
size: .; V: TRBV28; J: TRBJ2-3; CDR3: ASSSPGTSAADTQY
size: .; V: TRBV29-1; J: TRBJ1-4; CDR3: SVKTGTGNEKLF
size: .; V: TRBV27; J: TRBJ2-6; CDR3: ASSLIQGQVGANVLT
size: .; V: TRBV28; J: TRBJ1-2; CDR3: ASGGQNDYGYT
size: .; V: TRBV5-8; J: TRBJ1-5; CDR3: ASSFEVAHSNQPQH